Below, 10 T cell receptor beta chains from the same sample are listed, as sequenced in a study of cytomegalovirus exposure and HLA in healthy donors. PCR involved 60 Vbeta and 13 Jbeta primers. The method was immunoSEQ multiplex PCR; TCRdb's version includes in-frame clones alone and lacks a portion of them. The sample includes 150,000 to 250,000 clones, around 77% of them seen just once. The sequenced sample was PBMCs. All receptors derive from a man aged 25-45 years in good health and CMV-seronegative.

The V and J genes are TRBV28 and TRBJ1-2; D uncertain. Per the germline V gene, CDR1 is MDHEN and CDR2 is SYDVKM. This CDR3 is 16 amino acids long. V lost 11 bases and J 1 base, leaving 23 bases between the germline ends. CDR3 sequence (DNA): TGTGCCGCGAGGAGGTCCCTTAGGTTGGGTAACTATGGCTACACCTTC. This gives the protein CAARRSLRLGNYGYTF.

The chain employs TRBV9 and TRBJ2-2; 11 nucleotides line up with TRBD2. J lost 5 bases, V lost 1 base, and 4 bases had no gene match. The germline V gene has CDR1 SGDLS and CDR2 YYNGEE. The length of the CDR3 is 16 residues. CDR3 in DNA: TGTGCCAGCAGCGTAACTAGCGGGGGCGGTACCGGGGAGCTGTTTTTT. As protein: CASSVTSGGGTGELFF.

The chain couples TRBV9 to TRBJ2-7; 11 bases agree with TRBD1. This CDR3 comprises 14 residues. Germline lookup yields CDR1 SGDLS and CDR2 YYNGEE. The V and J ends lost 4 bases and 9 bases, in that order; junction bases with no gene match: 9. DNA of the CDR3: TGTGCCAGCAGCCTAGTTGGGGGACAGGGGGTGCAGTACTTC. Its protein is CASSLVGGQGVQYF.

The chain uses TRBV15 and TRBJ2-5, with TRBD2 identical over 7 bases. The CDR3 contains 16 residues. The germline gives CDR1 LNHNV, CDR2 YYDKDF (reference sequence). J was trimmed by 4 bases and V by 4 bases; bases with no gene match: 12. CDR3 DNA sequence: TGTGCCACCAGCATTAGGGGACTATCCGGAGGAGAGACCCAGTACTTC. This gives the protein CATSIRGLSGGETQYF.

V and J are TRBV2 and TRBJ2-1, with unresolved D. Looked up from germline, CDR1 is SNHLY and CDR2 is FYNNEI. V dropped 10 bases and J dropped 4 bases, with 11 bases sitting between them. This CDR3 contains 12 residues. The CDR3 coding sequence is TGTGCCACCAAGTTCCAGTACAATGAGCAGTTCTTC. Protein product: CATKFQYNEQFF.

The V gene is TRBV6-1, the J gene TRBJ2-1; D is possibly TRBD2 (5 bases). Germline-derived CDR1 and CDR2 are MNHNS and SASEGT. The CDR3 runs 14 residues. V was pared by 4 bases and J by 5 bases, with 12 bases between. For the CDR3, the DNA is TGTGCCAGCAGTGTGGCGGGCATACACAATGAGCAGTTCTTC. Translated, it gives CASSVAGIHNEQFF.

The V and J genes are TRBV5-6 and TRBJ2-1; 9 bases are shared with TRBD1. CDR1 is SGHDT, CDR2 YYEEEE, per germline. V trimming: 2 bases; J trimming: 4 bases; junction bases outside the gene matches: 7. CDR3 length equals 16 residues. The CDR3 spells CASSFNTGGAYNEQFF. CDR3 in DNA: TGTGCCAGCAGCTTTAACACAGGGGGCGCGTACAATGAGCAGTTCTTC.

The chain combines TRBV5-4 with TRBJ1-1; D perhaps matches TRBD1 (5 bases). Germline V gene lookup returns CDR1 SGHNT and CDR2 YYREEE (reference sequence). CDR3 length: 15 amino acids. With 0 bases removed from V and 1 base from J, the gap between germline ends came to 10 bases. The CDR3 sequence is CASSLDLGGNTEAFF. Here the CDR3 DNA reads TGTGCCAGCAGCTTGGATCTGGGGGGGAACACTGAAGCTTTCTTT.

This clone appeared a single time. The chain uses TRBV18 and TRBJ2-7; 8 positions match TRBD1. The length of the CDR3 is 13 residues. Looked up from germline, CDR1 is KGHSH and CDR2 is LQKENI. After removal of 4 bases from V and 7 bases from J, the junction contained 6 bases not matched to a gene. This CDR3 reads CASSRQGRGEQYF. The CDR3 coding sequence is TGTGCCAGCTCACGACAGGGGAGAGGGGAGCAGTACTTC.

J is TRBJ1-5 and V is TRBV9; a possible D gene is TRBD1 (6 bases). In germline, CDR1 is SGDLS, CDR2 YYNGEE. The CDR3 spans 14 residues. The ends were cut back, 4 bases at V and 3 bases at J, with 11 bases in the middle. CDR3 DNA sequence: TGTGCCAGCAGCCAGGGACAAGACAATCAGCCCCAGCATTTT. Protein product: CASSQGQDNQPQHF. Full variable domain (rest looked up from reference TRBV9 and TRBJ1-5): DSGVTQTPKHLITATGQRVTLRCSPRSGDLSVYWYQQSLDQGLQFLIQYYNGEERAKGNILERFSAQQFPDLHSELNLSSLELGDSALYFCASSQGQDNQPQHFGDGTRLSIL.